This passage covers 21 T cell receptor beta chains from one sample sequenced in a study of vaccination and CD4 T cells after COVID-19. Cultured CD4+ T-cell DNA underwent Oncomine TCR Beta short-read sequencing. One entry per CDR3 protein, called by TCRdb with MiXCR from the PCR reads. This sample yields tens of thousands of distinct CDR3 sequences, of which about 68% are seen a single time; around 3.8% belongs to the top ten. Their specific antigens are unknown. Indicated treatment: roughly 10-day PBMC culture with coronavirus spike peptide pools or control peptides (ViraFEST assay). Sequenced sample: CD4+ T cells from blood, cultured in vitro. These receptors originate from a human donor who had recovered from COVID-19.

This chain links TRBV20-1 with TRBJ2-3; 9 bases match TRBD2. The junction had 6 bases not matched to a gene; V was cut back by 5 bases and J by 3 bases. This CDR3 is built from 14 residues. Germline V gene data show CDR1 as DFQATT and CDR2 as SNEGSKA (reference sequence). The CDR3 protein is CSAPASGVTDTQYF. The CDR3 nucleotides read TGCAGTGCTCCCGCTAGCGGGGTAACAGATACGCAGTATTTT.

The genes are TRBV11-3 and TRBJ2-5; D is undetermined. V lost 2 bases and J 1 base, leaving 8 bases between the germline ends. The CDR3 extends over 14 amino acids. Germline loops: CDR1 SGHNT, CDR2 YENEEA. CDR3 nucleotide sequence: TGTGCCAGCAGCTTATTGCACAGCCAAGAGACCCAGTACTTC. It encodes CASSLLHSQETQYF.

The chain recombines TRBV12-3 or TRBV12-4 with TRBJ2-2, with 7 bases that match TRBD1. The V segment lost 7 bases and the J segment 3 bases; nucleotides outside the gene matches: 11. The CDR3 runs 16 residues. The CDR3 coding sequence is TGTGCCAGCACCTTAGACAGGGTTGAAGACACCGGGGAGCTGTTTTTT. Amino acid sequence: CASTLDRVEDTGELFF.

The V gene is TRBV7-8, the J gene TRBJ1-2; no firm D call. There are 15 residues in the CDR3. The V gene lost 2 bases and the J gene lost 0 bases, with 10 bases spanning the gap. Germline CDR1 is SGHVS and CDR2 is FQNEAQ. CDR3 region: CASSLQSPSNYGYTF. The DNA for the CDR3 is TGTGCCAGCAGCTTACAGTCGCCTTCTAACTATGGCTACACCTTC.

A few counts support this clonotype. In nucleotides, the CDR3 is TGTGCCAGCAGCTCAGGTGTGCGGGGGGCTGTCACCGGGGAGCTGTTTTTT. Translated, it gives CASSSGVRGAVTGELFF. The genes are TRBV7-2 and TRBJ2-2; TRBD2 matches at 8 bases. Germline V lookup: CDR1 SGHTA, CDR2 FQGNSA. The CDR3 loop spans 17 amino acids. J was trimmed by 4 bases and V by 4 bases; bases with no gene match: 11.

The chain joins TRBV20-1 to TRBJ2-3, with 7 bases identical to TRBD2. CDR1 and CDR2 (germline): DFQATT, SNEGSKA (reference sequence). Germline trimming cut 4 bases from V and 3 bases from J; bases unmatched to any gene: 10. This CDR3 has 15 amino acids. The CDR3 region is CSAIAQRGITDTQYF. The CDR3 DNA reads as TGCAGTGCTATCGCCCAGCGGGGTATTACAGATACGCAGTATTTT.

The chain couples TRBV6-1 to TRBJ2-5, with 8 bases that match TRBD1. The germline V gene has CDR1 MNHNS and CDR2 SASEGT. Trimming at V came to 10 bases and at J to 4 bases, leaving 5 bases not matched to a gene. CDR3 size: 12 residues. The CDR3 loop is CATGQGLETQYF. CDR3 nucleotides: TGTGCCACCGGACAGGGTCTAGAGACCCAGTACTTC.

V usage is TRBV20-1 and J usage is TRBJ2-5; the match to TRBD1 covers 9 bases. In germline, CDR1 is DFQATT, CDR2 SNEGSKA (reference sequence). CDR3 length: 14 residues. V shed 6 bases and J 3 bases; nucleotides not matched to a gene: 8. In nucleotides, the CDR3 is TGCAGTGCGAATGCCGGGACAGGGAAAGAGACCCAGTACTTC. Translation gives CSANAGTGKETQYF.

The chain carries TRBV10-3 and TRBJ2-2; no clear D. V was pared by 5 bases and J by 5 bases, with 9 bases between. The CDR3 covers 13 residues. Germline V gene sequence: CDR1 ENHRY, CDR2 SYGVKD. The CDR3 region is CAISPERTGELFF. The CDR3 coding sequence is TGTGCCATCAGTCCAGAGAGGACCGGGGAGCTGTTTTTT.

The chain employs TRBV7-9 and TRBJ1-5, with D perhaps TRBD1 (5 bases). V shed 5 bases and J shed 7 bases, with 18 bases lying between them. The CDR3 length is 15 residues. Germline V lookup: CDR1 SEHNR, CDR2 FQNEAQ (reference sequence). The CDR3 sequence: CASSRTGGARQPQHF. For the CDR3, the DNA is TGTGCCAGCAGCCGCACCGGAGGGGCAAGGCAGCCCCAGCATTTT.

The V gene is TRBV7-3, the J gene TRBJ2-1; D is unresolved. V dropped 2 bases and J dropped 10 bases, with 12 bases sitting between them. This CDR3 has 13 amino acids. Germline CDR1 reads SGHTA; CDR2 reads FQGTGA. The CDR3 bases are TGTGCCAGCAGCTTAGGCGGTCCCAGGGAGCAGTTCTTC. Translating gives CASSLGGPREQFF.

The chain recombines TRBV20-1 with TRBJ2-7, with D perhaps assigned TRBD1 or TRBD2 (6 bases each). The germline V gene encodes CDR1 DFQATT and CDR2 SNEGSKA (reference sequence). The CDR3 covers 13 residues. With 3 bases removed from V and 4 bases from J, the gap between germline ends came to 13 bases. CDR3 in DNA: TGCAGTGCTAGCAGGGGAGGCAGGTACGAGCAGTACTTC. Amino acid sequence: CSASRGGRYEQYF.

This clonotype was seen a few times. This chain connects TRBV30 to TRBJ1-1; maybe TRBD1 (5 bases). Germline V CDR1 and CDR2: GTSNPN, SVGIG (reference sequence). This CDR3 region has 13 residues. The V gene lost 6 bases and the J gene lost 0 bases, with 11 bases spanning the gap. The CDR3 nucleotides read TGTGCCTGCCTTCGACAGATGAACACTGAAGCTTTCTTT. Its protein product is CACLRQMNTEAFF.

The chain recombines TRBV6-1 with TRBJ2-7, with D possibly being TRBD1 (8 bases). The CDR3 length is 14 residues. V lost 7 bases and J lost 4, with 17 bases in between. The germline V gene encodes CDR1 MNHNS and CDR2 SASEGT. CDR3 amino acids: CASKWTGREYEQYF. Here the CDR3 DNA reads TGTGCCAGCAAATGGACAGGGAGGGAATACGAGCAGTACTTC.

The CDR3: CASSFGPLTNTGELFF. The CDR3 region has the DNA TGTGCCAGCAGCTTCGGACCTCTTACCAACACCGGGGAGCTGTTTTTT. The chain links TRBV5-4 to TRBJ2-2; no clear D. The CDR3 totals 16 residues. V was pared by 2 bases and J by 2 bases, with 13 bases between. CDR1 is SGHNT and CDR2 is YYREEE in the germline V gene (reference sequence).

CDR3 nucleotide sequence: TGTGCCAGCAGTGGAGGGACAGGGGGTACGTCCGGGCAGTACTTC. Amino acid sequence: CASSGGTGGTSGQYF. This rearrangement joins TRBV25-1 to TRBJ2-7; 11 nucleotides agree with TRBD1. CDR1 MGHDK and CDR2 SYGVNS come from the germline V gene. With V trimmed by 4 bases and J by 9 bases, 11 bases remained unmatched. The CDR3 consists of 15 residues.

This clonotype was counted between two and nine times. One junction end does not reproduce the germline sequence, and a read error may be involved. The chain links TRBV15 to TRBJ1-5; unclear D gene. The CDR3 sequence is 14 residues long. Germline V gene data show CDR1 as LNHNV and CDR2 as YYDKDF (reference sequence). The CDR3 here is CATSRDTLNQPQHF. In DNA, the CDR3 is TGTGCCACCAGCCGAGACACCCTTAATCAGCCCCAGCATTTT.

The chain has TRBV6-2 or TRBV6-3 and TRBJ1-1; the match to TRBD1 covers 8 bases. The CDR3 totals 14 residues. The ends lost 6 bases at V and 5 bases at J; junction bases unmatched: 8. Germline V gene data show CDR1 as MNHEY and CDR2 as SVGEGT. As DNA, the CDR3 is TGTGCCAGCAGGAGACAGGGGTGGGATACTGAAGCTTTCTTT. Translating it yields CASRRQGWDTEAFF.

The chain joins TRBV20-1 to TRBJ2-3, with D hard to call. Trimming cost V 2 bases and J 1 base, with 10 bases left between them. Germline CDR1 and CDR2: DFQATT and SNEGSKA (reference sequence). This CDR3 region has 14 residues. In nucleotides, the CDR3 is TGCAGTGCTAGACCTAGGATGGGCACAGATACGCAGTATTTT. Its protein product is CSARPRMGTDTQYF.

The chain carries TRBV12-3 or TRBV12-4 and TRBJ2-2; D gene uncertain. This CDR3 region has 13 residues. The germline V and J ends were trimmed by 8 bases and 0 bases, with 7 bases remaining between them. CDR3 amino acids: CASHPPNTGELFF. The CDR3 DNA follows: TGTGCCAGCCACCCCCCGAACACCGGGGAGCTGTTTTTT.

The chain couples TRBV6-1 to TRBJ2-3, with TRBD2 matching 8 bases. The germline CDR1 and CDR2 sequences are MNHNS and SASEGT. V gave up 0 bases and J gave up 4 bases; unmatched junction bases: 0. The CDR3 spans 14 residues. In DNA, the CDR3 is TGTGCCAGCAGTGAAGCCGGGGGGGCAGATACGCAGTATTTT. Translated, it gives CASSEAGGADTQYF.